These T cell receptor beta chains were read from a single sample in a study of T cell repertoires in aging, cancer and after chemotherapy. A single record per CDR3 protein comes from TCRdb applying MiXCR to the multiplex PCR reads. The sample lists 8,500 to 10,000 distinct CDR3 sequences; roughly 37% were seen once. The sample taken for sequencing was blood. The receptors shown here come from a human donor in good health. The CDR3 runs from the conserved cysteine through the conserved F or W. Each record gives: CDR3 protein, CDR3 DNA, V gene, clone size, J gene, D gene. The D gene is left open where the match is weak. Clone sizes are given selectively: once, few, many, or a class where the clone is expanded.

CDR3: CASSPLYSSYNEQFF; DNA: TGTGCCAGCTCACCCCTCTATAGCTCCTACAATGAGCAGTTCTTC; V: TRBV18; size: few; J: TRBJ2-1; D: NA
CDR3: CSAVGSGNYGYTF; DNA: TGCAGCGCTGTGGGTTCGGGGAACTATGGCTACACCTTC; V: TRBV29-1; size: medium-sized; J: TRBJ1-2; D: NA
CDR3: CASRNPGQGHNEQFF; DNA: TGCGCCAGCAGAAACCCGGGACAGGGACACAATGAGCAGTTCTTC; V: TRBV5-1; size: NA; J: TRBJ2-1; D: TRBD1
CDR3: CASTAPTTGSLNTEAFF; DNA: TGTGCCAGTACCGCTCCCACGACAGGGAGCCTGAACACTGAAGCTTTCTTT; V: TRBV19; size: NA; J: TRBJ1-1; D: TRBD1
CDR3: CASSQEGSREKLFF; DNA: TGTGCCAGCAGCCAGGAGGGTAGCAGGGAAAAACTGTTTTTT; V: TRBV12-3/TRBV12-4; size: NA; J: TRBJ1-4; D: NA
CDR3: CATATSGRGSVQYF; DNA: TGTGCCACCGCAACTAGCGGGAGAGGTAGTGTGCAGTACTTC; V: TRBV28; size: NA; J: TRBJ2-7; D: TRBD2
CDR3: CASNWTSGSTDTQYF; DNA: TGTGCCAGCAATTGGACTAGCGGGAGCACAGATACGCAGTATTTT; V: TRBV12-3/TRBV12-4; size: NA; J: TRBJ2-3; D: TRBD2
CDR3: CASSRGTGELFF; DNA: TGTGCCAGCAGCCGGGGGACCGGGGAGCTGTTTTTT; V: TRBV6-2/TRBV6-3; size: medium-sized; J: TRBJ2-2; D: NA
CDR3: CASRASGRAYEQFF; DNA: TGTGCCAGCAGGGCTAGCGGGAGGGCATATGAGCAGTTCTTC; V: TRBV12-3/TRBV12-4; size: NA; J: TRBJ2-1; D: TRBD2
CDR3: CASSIGLGGDETQYF; DNA: TGTGCCAGTAGTATCGGGCTCGGGGGCGACGAGACGCAGTATTTT; V: TRBV19; size: few; J: TRBJ2-3; D: NA
CDR3: CASSSGGRLTGELFF; DNA: TGTGCCAGCAGCTCAGGGGGAAGGTTAACCGGGGAGCTGTTTTTT; V: TRBV7-6; size: few; J: TRBJ2-2; D: TRBD1
CDR3: CASSFDSGLGDEQFF; DNA: TGTGCCAGCAGTTTTGATTCGGGTCTGGGTGATGAGCAGTTCTTC; V: TRBV6-5; size: NA; J: TRBJ2-1; D: NA
CDR3: CSVAQTTMQYF; DNA: TGCAGCGTTGCCCAGACTACGATGCAGTACTTC; V: TRBV29-1; size: medium-sized; J: TRBJ2-7; D: NA
CDR3: CASSRDTYNEQFF; DNA: TGTGCCAGCAGCCGGGACACCTACAATGAGCAGTTCTTC; V: TRBV6-4; size: few; J: TRBJ2-1; D: NA
CDR3: CASGKDETYEQYF; DNA: TGTGCCAGCGGAAAGGACGAGACCTACGAGCAGTACTTC; V: TRBV19; size: NA; J: TRBJ2-7; D: NA
CDR3: CASSSENTEAFF; DNA: TGTGCCAGCTCATCAGAGAACACTGAAGCTTTCTTT; V: TRBV18; size: NA; J: TRBJ1-1; D: NA
CDR3: CASSLLANSDTQYF; DNA: TGTGCCAGCAGTTTACTAGCAAACAGCGATACGCAGTATTTT; V: TRBV27; size: NA; J: TRBJ2-3; D: NA
CDR3: CASSPTSRGGPLEQYF; DNA: TGTGCCAGCTCTCCAACGAGCAGGGGTGGCCCCCTCGAGCAGTACTTC; V: TRBV6-1; size: NA; J: TRBJ2-7; D: NA